The 3 T cell receptor beta chains given below trace back to one sample, sequenced in a study of shared clonotypes between healthy human individuals. This table comes from immunoSEQ multiplex PCR, and its TCRdb copy is limited to in-frame clones, with some not included. The table shows 980,000 or so clones, with around 80% occurring only once. The specimen sequenced was memory CD4+ T cells sorted from blood. The subset denotes: CD45RA-negative fraction. The receptors shown here come from a man between 18 and 35 years old in good health.

This clone was counted once. This sequence joins TRBV27 and TRBJ2-7; 9 bases align to TRBD1. Per the germline V gene, CDR1 is MNHEY and CDR2 is SMNVEV (reference sequence). The CDR3 covers 12 residues. V gave up 10 bases and J gave up 5 bases; unmatched junction bases: 6. Here the CDR3 reads CANDRGRNEQYF. The CDR3 nucleotides are TGTGCCAACGACAGGGGGAGGAACGAGCAGTACTTC.

V usage is TRBV11-1 and J usage is TRBJ2-3, with D uncertain. Germline assignment: CDR1 SGHAT and CDR2 FQDESV (reference sequence). CDR3 length equals 15 residues. V was cut by 1 base and J by 4 bases, with 12 bases left in between. The CDR3 sequence: CASSLDRNGADTQYF. The CDR3 region has the DNA TGTGCCAGCAGCTTAGACAGAAATGGGGCAGATACGCAGTATTTT.

This chain joins TRBV10-1 and TRBJ2-1; no clear D. The CDR3 spans 15 residues. Trimming left V 0 bases short and J 6 bases short, with 12 bases between. Germline V lookup: CDR1 WNHNN, CDR2 SYGVQD (reference sequence). CDR3 protein: CASSESVGSANEQFF. In DNA, the CDR3 is TGCGCCAGCAGTGAGTCGGTCGGCTCGGCCAATGAGCAGTTCTTC.